Below, one TCR beta chain is given with its context. The data originate from a study of T cell changes during pregnancy in multiple sclerosis. Clones were read by immunoSEQ multiplex PCR, and TCRdb kept only the in-frame ones, dropping some. Here the sample spans about 76,000 clones, about 92% being singletons. There are 13 residues in the CDR3. V dropped 7 bases and J dropped 7; count of bases not matched to a gene: 3. Germline CDR1 is ENHRY and CDR2 is SYGVKD. The clonotype originates from a female donor with multiple sclerosis, enrolled in a pregnancy study. Sequencing was performed on peripheral blood, taken in the second trimester of pregnancy. The rearrangement joins TRBV10-3 to TRBJ1-6; TRBD1 matches at 8 bases. CDR3 residues: CAITQGENSPLHF. CDR3 DNA: TGTGCCATCACACAGGGGGAAAATTCACCCCTCCACTTT.